Shown below are 5 T cell receptor beta chains from a single sample sequenced in a study of blood T cell repertoires in COVID-19. Assay used: immunoSEQ multiplex PCR; TCRdb lists only in-frame clones, some missing. The table includes roughly 180,000 clones, approximately 85% detected once. Sequencing used peripheral blood. The receptors come from a man aged 55 to 70 who had recovered from COVID-19.

The rearrangement uses TRBV2 and TRBJ2-5; D gene ambiguous. V lost 4 bases and J lost 5, with 11 bases in between. The CDR3 sequence is 13 residues long. Germline V gives CDR1 SNHLY, CDR2 FYNNEI. CDR3 DNA: TGTGCCAGCAGTGTGGCTAGAAGGGAGACCCAGTACTTC. Translating it yields CASSVARRETQYF.

The chain uses TRBV6-2 or TRBV6-3 and TRBJ1-6, with TRBD1 matching 7 bases. From germline, CDR1 is MNHEY and CDR2 SVGEGT. The CDR3 is made up of 15 amino acids. After removal of 5 bases from V and 6 bases from J, the junction contained 7 bases not matched to a gene. The CDR3 is CASSGQAGGNSPLHF. The CDR3 nucleotides read TGTGCCAGCAGTGGACAGGCTGGGGGTAATTCACCCCTCCACTTT.

J is TRBJ2-1 and V is TRBV6-5; TRBD1 might be the D (6 bases). CDR1 and CDR2 from the germline V gene are MNHEY and SVGAGI. Trimming took 5 bases from V and 6 from J, leaving 11 bases between them. This CDR3 has 13 residues. The CDR3 nucleotides are TGTGCCAGCAGTACCTTGACAGGCAATGAGCAGTTCTTC. As protein: CASSTLTGNEQFF.

The chain couples TRBV5-4 to TRBJ2-7; D not certain. Germline-derived CDR1 and CDR2 are SGHNT and YYREEE (reference sequence). V was cut by 4 bases and J by 3 bases, with 14 bases left in between. The length of the CDR3 is 14 residues. CDR3 loop: CASSHEADSYEQYF. The DNA of the CDR3 is TGTGCCAGCAGCCATGAGGCAGATAGCTACGAGCAGTACTTC.

About this clone: Germline and junction disagree at one end, which may indicate a read error. The chain combines TRBV6-6 with TRBJ1-5, with a weak D call TRBD1 (6 bases). The CDR3 is 14 amino acids. The germline CDR1 and CDR2 sequences are MNHNY and SVGAGI (reference sequence). The CDR3 sequence: CASSFPGGKQPQHF. CDR3 sequence (DNA): TGTGCCAGCAGTTTCCCGGGGGGCAAACAGCCCCAGCATTTT.